This T cell receptor (beta chain) was obtained from a study of cytomegalovirus exposure and HLA in healthy donors. Looked up from germline, CDR1 is SGHAT and CDR2 is FQDESV (reference sequence). The junction had 7 bases not matched to a gene; V was cut back by 5 bases and J by 5 bases. CDR3 length equals 15 residues. With 60 Vbeta and 13 Jbeta primers, the PCR was carried out. The method was immunoSEQ multiplex PCR; TCRdb's version includes in-frame clones alone and lacks a portion of them. The sample lists tens of thousands of clones, 78% occurring once. Input material: PBMCs. The J gene is TRBJ1-5, the V gene TRBV11-1; TRBD1 matches 9 bases. This TCR was recovered from a young man in good health and CMV-seropositive. The CDR3 loop is CASSIGTGRHQPQHF. CDR3 bases: TGTGCCAGCAGCATAGGGACAGGGAGGCATCAGCCCCAGCATTTT.